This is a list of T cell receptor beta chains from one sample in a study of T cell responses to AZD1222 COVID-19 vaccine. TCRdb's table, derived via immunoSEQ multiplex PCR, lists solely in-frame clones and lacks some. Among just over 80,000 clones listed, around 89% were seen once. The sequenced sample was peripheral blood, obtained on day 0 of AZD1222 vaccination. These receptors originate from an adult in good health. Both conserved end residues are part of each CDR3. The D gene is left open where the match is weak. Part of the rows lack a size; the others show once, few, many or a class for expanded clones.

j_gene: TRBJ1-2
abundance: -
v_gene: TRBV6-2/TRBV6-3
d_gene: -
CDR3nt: TGTGCCAGCAGTTACGGGGGCAGGGGTTATGGCTACACCTTC
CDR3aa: CASSYGGRGYGYTF

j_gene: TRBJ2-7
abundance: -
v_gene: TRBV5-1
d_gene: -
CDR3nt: TGCGCCAGCAGCTTGGGTGCGTCCTACGAGCAGTACTTC
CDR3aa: CASSLGASYEQYF

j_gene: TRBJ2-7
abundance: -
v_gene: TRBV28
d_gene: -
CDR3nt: TGTGCCAGCAGTTTATTTGGAGCAGGGGGGTCCTACGAGCAGTACTTC
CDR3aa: CASSLFGAGGSYEQYF

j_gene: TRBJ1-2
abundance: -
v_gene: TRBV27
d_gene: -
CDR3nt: TGTGTCGTTGCTGGGGTAGATGGCTACACCTTC
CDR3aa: CVVAGVDGYTF

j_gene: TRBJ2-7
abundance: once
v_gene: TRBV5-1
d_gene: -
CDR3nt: TGCGCCAGCAGCTTGGGGACCCCGACCTACGAGCAGTACTTC
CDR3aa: CASSLGTPTYEQYF

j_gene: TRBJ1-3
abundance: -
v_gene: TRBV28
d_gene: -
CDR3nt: TGTGCCAGCACCGGCGGGATCTCTGGAAACACCATATATTTT
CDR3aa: CASTGGISGNTIYF

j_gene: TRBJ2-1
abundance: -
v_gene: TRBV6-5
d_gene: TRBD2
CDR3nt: TGTGCCAGCAGCCCGGGGGGGCTACAATATGAGCAGTTCTTC
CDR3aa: CASSPGGLQYEQFF

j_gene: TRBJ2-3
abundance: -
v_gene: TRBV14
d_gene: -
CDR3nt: TGTGCCAGCAGCGAGAAGGGGGGCGGGAGCACAGATACGCAGTATTTT
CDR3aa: CASSEKGGGSTDTQYF

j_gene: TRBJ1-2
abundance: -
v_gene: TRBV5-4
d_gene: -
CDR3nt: TGTGCCAGCAGCGAACCTCTACCAAATAGGGGCTACACCTTC
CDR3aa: CASSEPLPNRGYTF

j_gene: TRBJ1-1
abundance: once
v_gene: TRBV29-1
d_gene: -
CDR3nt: TGCAGCGTTGAGTCCAACAGGCCAAACACTGAAGCTTTCTTT
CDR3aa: CSVESNRPNTEAFF

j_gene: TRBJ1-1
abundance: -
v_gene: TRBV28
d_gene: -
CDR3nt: TGTGCCAGCAGTGCGGACTCAGGATATGAAGCTTTCTTT
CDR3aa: CASSADSGYEAFF

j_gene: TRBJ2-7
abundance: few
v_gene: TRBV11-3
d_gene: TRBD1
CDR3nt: TGTGCCAGCAGACTGTACCGGCGGGACAGGGGCTACGAGCAGTACTTC
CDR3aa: CASRLYRRDRGYEQYF

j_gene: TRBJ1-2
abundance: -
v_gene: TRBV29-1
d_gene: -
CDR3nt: TGCAGCGTCCATCCGGCAGATTACAGGGGCTACACCTTC
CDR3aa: CSVHPADYRGYTF

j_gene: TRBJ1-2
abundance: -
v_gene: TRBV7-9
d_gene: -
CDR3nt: TGTGCCAGCAGCTTAGCCCCTCTTGATGGCTACACCTTC
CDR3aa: CASSLAPLDGYTF

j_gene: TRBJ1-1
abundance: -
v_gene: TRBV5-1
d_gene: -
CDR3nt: TGCGCCAGCAGCTCCGGAAAGGGGAGGACTGAAGCTTTCTTT
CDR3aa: CASSSGKGRTEAFF

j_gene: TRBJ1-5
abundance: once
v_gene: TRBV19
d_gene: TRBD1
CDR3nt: TGTGCCAGTAGTTCTCGGACAGGGGGCGATCAGCCCCAGCATTTT
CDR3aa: CASSSRTGGDQPQHF

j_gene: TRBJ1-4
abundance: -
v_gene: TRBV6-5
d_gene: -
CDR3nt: TGTGCCAGCAGAGACCGACAGCCTGGTAGCGAAAAACTGTTTTTT
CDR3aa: CASRDRQPGSEKLFF

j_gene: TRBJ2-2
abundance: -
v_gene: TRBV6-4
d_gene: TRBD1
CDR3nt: TGTGCCAGCAGTGGGGACAGCAGCGCGCCCACCGGGGAGCTGTTTTTT
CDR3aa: CASSGDSSAPTGELFF

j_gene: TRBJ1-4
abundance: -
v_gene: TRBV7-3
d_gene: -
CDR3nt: TGTGCCAGCAGCCACCCCGTTCACCAAACAGGGAATGGAGAAAAACTGTTTTTT
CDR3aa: CASSHPVHQTGNGEKLFF

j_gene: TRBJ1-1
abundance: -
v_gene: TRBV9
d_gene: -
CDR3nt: TGTGCCAGCAGCGTACATGGGATGAACACTGAAGCTTTCTTT
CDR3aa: CASSVHGMNTEAFF

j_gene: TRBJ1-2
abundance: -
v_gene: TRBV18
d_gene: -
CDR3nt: TGTGCCAGCTCATCAGGACAGCATTGGGATTACACCTTC
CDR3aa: CASSSGQHWDYTF

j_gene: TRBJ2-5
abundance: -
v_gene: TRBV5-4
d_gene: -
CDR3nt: TGTGCCAGCAGCTTGTTCTCACTTGATAAAGAGACCCAGTACTTC
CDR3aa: CASSLFSLDKETQYF

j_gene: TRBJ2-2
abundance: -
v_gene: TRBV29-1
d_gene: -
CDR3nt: TGCAGCGTTGAAGGGCGTAGCACCGGGGAGCTGTTTTTT
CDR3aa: CSVEGRSTGELFF

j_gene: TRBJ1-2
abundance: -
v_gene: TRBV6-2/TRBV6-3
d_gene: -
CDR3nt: TGTGCCAGCAGTTACTCAGACGGATTCTATGGCTACACCTTC
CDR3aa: CASSYSDGFYGYTF

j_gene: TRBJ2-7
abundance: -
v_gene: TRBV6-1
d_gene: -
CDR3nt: TGTGCCAGCCGCCTAGTGGAGCTCGACGAGCAGTACTTC
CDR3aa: CASRLVELDEQYF

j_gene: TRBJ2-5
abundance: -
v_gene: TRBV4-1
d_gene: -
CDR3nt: TGCGCCAGCAGCCAAGAAATGCAGGAGACCCAGTACTTC
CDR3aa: CASSQEMQETQYF

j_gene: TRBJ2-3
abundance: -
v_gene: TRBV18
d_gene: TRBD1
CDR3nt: TGTGCCAGCTCACCACCGGCAGGGGGCATCACAGATACGCAGTATTTT
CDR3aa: CASSPPAGGITDTQYF

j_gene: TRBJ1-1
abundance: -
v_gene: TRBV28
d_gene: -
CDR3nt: TGTGCCAGCAGTTTGTTGTACACTGAAGCTTTCTTT
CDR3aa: CASSLLYTEAFF

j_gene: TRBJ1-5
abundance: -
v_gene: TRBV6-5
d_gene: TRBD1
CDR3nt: TGTGCCAGCAGGTCGGACAGGGGAACCAATCAGCCCCAGCATTTT
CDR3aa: CASRSDRGTNQPQHF

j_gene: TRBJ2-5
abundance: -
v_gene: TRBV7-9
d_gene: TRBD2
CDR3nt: TGTGCCAGCAGCTCTCTAGCGGGGCCTATGGGGGAGACCCAGTACTTC
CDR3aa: CASSSLAGPMGETQYF

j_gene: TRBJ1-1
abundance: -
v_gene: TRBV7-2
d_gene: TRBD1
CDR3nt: TGTGCCAGCAGCTTCCCCAGGGGGCCCACTGAAGCTTTCTTT
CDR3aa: CASSFPRGPTEAFF

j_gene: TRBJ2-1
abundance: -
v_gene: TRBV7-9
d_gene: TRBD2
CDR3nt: TGTGCCAGCAGCTCGACTAGCCGCTTGTCCAATGAGCAGTTCTTC
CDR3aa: CASSSTSRLSNEQFF

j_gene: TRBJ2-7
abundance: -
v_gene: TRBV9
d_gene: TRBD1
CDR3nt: TGTGCCAGCAGCGTAGGGCAGGGGGCGTACGAGCAGTACTTC
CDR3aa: CASSVGQGAYEQYF

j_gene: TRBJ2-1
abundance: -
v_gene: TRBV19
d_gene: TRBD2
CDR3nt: TGTGCCAGTAGTAATCTAGCGGGAGGTAACTACAATGAGCAGTTCTTC
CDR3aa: CASSNLAGGNYNEQFF

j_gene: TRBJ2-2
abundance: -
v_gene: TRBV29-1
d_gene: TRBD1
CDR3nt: TGCAGCGTTGGAGGGGACAGGGAAACAACCGGGGAGCTGTTTTTT
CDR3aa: CSVGGDRETTGELFF

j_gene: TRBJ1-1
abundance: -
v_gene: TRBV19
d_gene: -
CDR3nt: TGTGCCAGTAGTCCGCGAGGGGCTGGCGACACTGAAGCTTTCTTT
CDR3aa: CASSPRGAGDTEAFF